The rows below give T cell receptor beta chains drawn from one sample of a study of response to subunit inactivated influenza vaccine. MiXCR, run by TCRdb on the RT-PCR reads, gives a single entry per CDR3 protein. The repertoire includes about 520,000 distinct CDR3 sequences, 9.5% to 12% of them detected once, and approximately 12% sits in the top ten. The material was PBMCs from blood, obtained more than 35 days after vaccination. The origin of the receptors is a man aged 50-60 years who received an inactivated influenza vaccine. The CDR3 runs from the conserved cysteine through the conserved F or W. D genes are given only for firm matches. Only part of the rows carry a size: once, few, many, or a class if the clone is expanded.

J gene: TRBJ2-7; V gene: TRBV7-8; D gene: .; clone size: many; CDR3 DNA: TGTGCCAGCAGCCTCCTTACAGCCTACGAGCAGTACTTC; CDR3 protein: CASSLLTAYEQYF
J gene: TRBJ2-3; V gene: TRBV5-1; D gene: TRBD2; clone size: many; CDR3 DNA: TGCGCCAGCAGCTTGACCCTAGCGGGGTCAGATACGCAGTATTTT; CDR3 protein: CASSLTLAGSDTQYF
J gene: TRBJ2-2; V gene: TRBV5-1; D gene: TRBD1; clone size: .; CDR3 DNA: TGCGCCAGCAGCTCCGACAGGGTTGGCACCGGGGAGCTGTTTTTT; CDR3 protein: CASSSDRVGTGELFF
J gene: TRBJ1-5; V gene: TRBV5-8; D gene: .; clone size: few; CDR3 DNA: TGTGCCAGCAGCGGACCCGGGCTGCCCGACAATCAGCCCCAGCATTTT; CDR3 protein: CASSGPGLPDNQPQHF
J gene: TRBJ2-1; V gene: TRBV6-2/TRBV6-3; D gene: .; clone size: few; CDR3 DNA: TGTGCCAGCAGTTACTCCCCTTTTGGTGAGCAGTTCTTC; CDR3 protein: CASSYSPFGEQFF
J gene: TRBJ2-3; V gene: TRBV6-5; D gene: .; clone size: .; CDR3 DNA: TGTGCCAGCAGTTACTCGGTGGCGGTTAGCACAGATACGCAGTATTTT; CDR3 protein: CASSYSVAVSTDTQYF
J gene: TRBJ1-6; V gene: TRBV7-2; D gene: .; clone size: .; CDR3 DNA: TGTGCCAGCAGCTTAGCGGCGCCGGGGGGAAATTCACCCCTCCACTTT; CDR3 protein: CASSLAAPGGNSPLHF
J gene: TRBJ1-1; V gene: TRBV28; D gene: .; clone size: few; CDR3 DNA: TGTGCCAGCAGTCGAGTCAGCACTGAAGCTTTCTTT; CDR3 protein: CASSRVSTEAFF
J gene: TRBJ1-6; V gene: TRBV2; D gene: TRBD1; clone size: .; CDR3 DNA: TGTGCCAGCAGAAATCGGGACAGGACTAATTCACCCCTCCACTTT; CDR3 protein: CASRNRDRTNSPLHF
J gene: TRBJ2-1; V gene: TRBV12-3/TRBV12-4; D gene: TRBD2; clone size: few; CDR3 DNA: TGTGCCAGCAGCTCTCCCGGGACTAGGACCTACAATGAGCAGTTCTTC; CDR3 protein: CASSSPGTRTYNEQFF
J gene: TRBJ2-5; V gene: TRBV20-1; D gene: TRBD2; clone size: few; CDR3 DNA: TGCAGTGCAAGACTAGCGGGTCGAGAGACCCAGTACTTC; CDR3 protein: CSARLAGRETQYF
J gene: TRBJ1-2; V gene: TRBV12-3/TRBV12-4; D gene: .; clone size: .; CDR3 DNA: TGTGCCAGCAGTTTCCGGGGATTTGATGGCTACACCTTC; CDR3 protein: CASSFRGFDGYTF
J gene: TRBJ2-3; V gene: TRBV5-1; D gene: TRBD1; clone size: few; CDR3 DNA: TGCGCCAGCAGCTTGGACTCGGGACAGTCCTTTTTCGCTACGCAGTATTTT; CDR3 protein: CASSLDSGQSFFATQYF
J gene: TRBJ2-7; V gene: TRBV18; D gene: .; clone size: .; CDR3 DNA: TGTGCCAGCTCACCACAAGAGACGGTCTGGAGGGAGCAGTACTTC; CDR3 protein: CASSPQETVWREQYF